A single sample gave rise to the 29 T cell receptor beta chains below, sequenced in a study of OX40 agonist ivuxolimab in advanced cancers. TCRdb's copy holds only in-frame clones and misses some; the assay was immunoSEQ multiplex PCR. The table lists about 60,000 clones, about nine tenths of them singletons. This sample comprised CD4+ or CD8+ T cells sorted from blood, obtained in a trial of the OX40 agonist ivuxolimab. Receptors originate from an adult with an advanced solid tumor such as melanoma, head and neck, liver or kidney cancer.

The genes are TRBV6-6 and TRBJ2-7, with D perhaps TRBD2 (6 bases). Trimming removed 7 bases from V and 0 bases from J, with 13 bases in between. Germline lookup yields CDR1 MNHNY and CDR2 SVGAGI (reference sequence). The CDR3 consists of 14 residues. The CDR3 nucleotides read TGTGCCAGCAAGGTGGCGGGGAGCTCCTACGAGCAGTACTTC. Translation gives CASKVAGSSYEQYF.

Concerning this clone itself: Other DNA sequences in this sample translate to the same CDR3. The CDR3, as DNA: TGTGCCAGCAGTTTTCAGGGGGCAGGCTATGGCTACACCTTC. Translated: CASSFQGAGYGYTF. The chain combines TRBV28 with TRBJ1-2; 8 bases fit TRBD1. In germline, CDR1 is MDHEN, CDR2 SYDVKM. V shed 3 bases and J 4 bases; nucleotides not matched to a gene: 4. The CDR3 is made up of 14 amino acids.

Only a few counts were recorded for this clone. This sequence joins TRBV5-1 and TRBJ2-7; maybe TRBD2 (6 bases). Trimming stripped 5 bases from V and 0 bases from J, with 15 bases between. The CDR3 extends over 15 amino acids. The V gene's germline CDR1 is SGHRS and CDR2 YFSETQ. CDR3 residues: CASRRDSAFSYEQYF. The CDR3 nucleotides are TGCGCCAGCAGACGGGACTCTGCCTTCTCCTACGAGCAGTACTTC.

V gene TRBV6-5 combines with J gene TRBJ2-7, with D maybe TRBD1 (5 bases). The CDR3 sequence is 15 residues long. V dropped 0 bases and J dropped 2 bases, with 11 bases sitting between them. The germline CDR1 and CDR2 sequences are MNHEY and SVGAGI. The CDR3 DNA reads TGTGCCAGCAGTTACTCAAGCAGGGCCGCCTACGAGCAGTACTTC. Amino acids: CASSYSSRAAYEQYF.

The chain uses TRBV30 and TRBJ2-6, with D unresolved. In germline, CDR1 is GTSNPN, CDR2 SVGIG (reference sequence). This CDR3 comprises 13 residues. The ends were cut back, 0 bases at V and 3 bases at J, with 3 bases in the middle. CDR3 loop: CAWSVGGANVLTF. In nucleotides, the CDR3 is TGTGCCTGGAGTGTAGGTGGGGCCAACGTCCTGACTTTC.

The rearrangement uses TRBV19 and TRBJ1-1; D remains unclear. The CDR3 runs 13 residues. Trimming shortened V by 5 bases and J by 1 base, and 8 bases separated the two germline ends. Germline V CDR1 and CDR2: LNHDA, SQIVND (reference sequence). In DNA form, the CDR3 reads TGTGCCAGTAGTTCCATAGGGAACACTGAAGCTTTCTTT. Its protein product is CASSSIGNTEAFF.

The chain employs TRBV5-8 and TRBJ2-3; 9 nucleotides agree with TRBD2. Trimming at V came to 4 bases and at J to 2 bases, leaving 8 bases not matched to a gene. The germline V gene encodes CDR1 SGHTS and CDR2 YDEGEE. CDR3 length: 16 amino acids. The CDR3 loop reads CASSLMTSGYTDTQYF. The CDR3 bases are TGTGCCAGCAGCCTGATGACTAGCGGATACACAGATACGCAGTATTTT.

The chain recombines TRBV30 with TRBJ2-3; 11 bases fit TRBD2. The CDR3 covers 15 residues. Germline CDR1 GTSNPN, CDR2 SVGIG (reference sequence). The junction had 4 bases not matched to a gene; V was cut back by 4 bases and J by 1 base. The CDR3 is CAWNSGLAGTDTQYF. The CDR3 DNA reads as TGTGCCTGGAATTCGGGACTAGCGGGCACAGATACGCAGTATTTT.

The rearrangement joins TRBV4-1 to TRBJ1-2, with TRBD1 identical over 11 bases. The ends lost 0 bases at V and 9 bases at J; junction bases unmatched: 9. Germline V lookup: CDR1 MGHRA, CDR2 YSYEKL. The CDR3 loop spans 16 amino acids. CDR3 in DNA: TGCGCCAGCAGCCAAGACTTGGGGACAGGGGGTTTGAGCTACACCTTC. Amino acids: CASSQDLGTGGLSYTF.

This clone is medium-sized (0.01 to 0.1%) in the sample. This chain joins TRBV4-1 and TRBJ1-2; no firm D call. V lost 0 bases to trimming and J lost 1 base, with 12 bases between them. Germline CDR1 MGHRA, CDR2 YSYEKL. This CDR3 has 16 amino acids. This chain's CDR3 is CASSQDGSAFNYGYTF. CDR3 sequence (DNA): TGCGCCAGCAGCCAAGATGGTTCGGCCTTTAACTATGGCTACACCTTC.

This rearrangement joins TRBV6-1 to TRBJ2-3, with 7 bases matching TRBD2. The CDR3 runs to 13 residues. The V segment lost 8 bases and the J segment 3 bases; nucleotides outside the gene matches: 5. The germline V gene encodes CDR1 MNHNS and CDR2 SASEGT. The CDR3 DNA reads TGTGCCAGCGAAAAGCGGGGTACAGATACGCAGTATTTT. This sequence encodes CASEKRGTDTQYF.

This chain joins TRBV30 and TRBJ1-3; D is unclear. This CDR3 is built from 14 residues. Germline V gene lookup returns CDR1 GTSNPN and CDR2 SVGIG (reference sequence). V was cut by 5 bases and J by 1 base, with 12 bases left in between. The CDR3 DNA follows: TGTGCCTGGGGGCCCCTGCTATCTGGAAACACCATATATTTT. Amino acid sequence: CAWGPLLSGNTIYF.

The chain links TRBV30 to TRBJ2-1, with 7 bases aligning to TRBD1. Germline CDR1 and CDR2: GTSNPN and SVGIG (reference sequence). V dropped 3 bases and J dropped 4; count of bases not matched to a gene: 3. The CDR3 has 13 amino acids. The CDR3 is CAWRRGPYNEQFF. The CDR3 DNA reads as TGTGCCTGGAGGAGGGGGCCTTACAATGAGCAGTTCTTC.

The chain has TRBV28 and TRBJ1-2, with D possibly being TRBD1 (5 bases). The germline CDR1 and CDR2 sequences are MDHEN and SYDVKM. V lost 5 bases and J lost 8, with 21 bases in between. This CDR3 is 15 amino acids long. The CDR3 DNA follows: TGTGCCAGCAGTCCCTTCGAGGGGCGTGTTAAGGGCTACACCTTC. Translated: CASSPFEGRVKGYTF.

The V and J genes are TRBV7-6 and TRBJ2-3; 12 bases agree with TRBD2. The V and J ends lost 5 bases and 5 bases, in that order; junction bases with no gene match: 2. The CDR3 loop spans 14 amino acids. Germline CDR1 SGHVS, CDR2 FNYEAQ. CDR3 DNA: TGTGCCAGCAGCCAGACTAGCGGGAGAGATACGCAGTATTTT. This codes for CASSQTSGRDTQYF.

This chain uses TRBV30 with TRBJ1-2; D is unresolved. Germline CDR1 is GTSNPN and CDR2 is SVGIG (reference sequence). The V end lost 3 bases, the J end lost 8 bases, and 19 bases lay between the germline ends. The CDR3 spans 14 residues. CDR3 nucleotide sequence: TGTGCCTGGAGGTATCTGCGGAGTGGCGGCGGCTACACCTTC. This gives the protein CAWRYLRSGGGYTF.

This rearrangement joins TRBV19 to TRBJ1-1, with a weak D call TRBD1 (5 bases). Trimming stripped 9 bases from V and 1 base from J, with 6 bases between. CDR3 length equals 11 residues. Germline V lookup: CDR1 LNHDA, CDR2 SQIVND (reference sequence). CDR3 DNA: TGTGCCAGAACAGGGAACACTGAAGCTTTCTTT. It is translated as CARTGNTEAFF. Filled out from reference TRBV19 and TRBJ1-1, the complete variable domain reads DGGITQSPKYLFRKEGQNVTLSCEQNLNHDAMYWYRQDPGQGLRLIYYSQIVNDFQKGDIAEGYSVSREKKESFPLTVTSAQKNPTAFYLCARTGNTEAFFGQGTRLTVV.

The chain employs TRBV29-1 and TRBJ2-5; 9 bases agree with TRBD1. There are 13 residues in the CDR3. Trimming cost V 7 bases and J 2 bases; bases outside gene matches: 5. Germline loops: CDR1 SQVTM, CDR2 ANQGSEA. The CDR3 here is CSAGQGLQETQYF. DNA of the CDR3: TGCAGCGCGGGACAGGGACTACAAGAGACCCAGTACTTC.

The rearrangement links TRBV7-9 to TRBJ1-3; D gene unclear. From germline, CDR1 is SEHNR and CDR2 FQNEAQ (reference sequence). V was trimmed by 1 base and J by 1 base, leaving 11 bases between them. The CDR3 is 16 residues long. CDR3 bases: TGTGCCAGCAGCTTAGAACAGCATTCGTCTGGAAACACCATATATTTT. This encodes CASSLEQHSSGNTIYF.

With respect to this clone: This sample includes further DNA sequences coding for the same CDR3. J is TRBJ1-2 and V is TRBV6-1; TRBD1 is a possible D gene (6 bases). Germline V CDR1 and CDR2: MNHNS, SASEGT. V was shortened by 3 bases and J by 7 bases, with 15 bases between the two germline ends. The CDR3 extends over 14 amino acids. This CDR3 reads CASSEGVRGRGYTF. CDR3 nucleotide sequence: TGTGCCAGCAGTGAGGGAGTCAGGGGTCGTGGCTACACCTTC.

The chain combines TRBV5-1 with TRBJ2-1; no clear D gene. Trimming shortened V by 0 bases and J by 6 bases, and 13 bases separated the two germline ends. This CDR3 has 15 amino acids. The germline CDR1 and CDR2 sequences are SGHRS and YFSETQ. The CDR3 reads CASSLATARSNEQFF. CDR3 DNA sequence: TGCGCCAGCAGCTTGGCAACAGCGAGAAGCAATGAGCAGTTCTTC.

The chain recombines TRBV6-4 with TRBJ2-1; unclear D gene. Per the germline V gene, CDR1 is MRHNA and CDR2 is SNTAGT. This CDR3 is built from 13 residues. V dropped 6 bases and J dropped 2 bases, with 8 bases sitting between them. This CDR3 reads CASSQDPYNEQFF. The CDR3 DNA reads TGTGCCAGCAGCCAGGATCCCTACAATGAGCAGTTCTTC.

The chain links TRBV10-3 to TRBJ2-2; no firm D call. Trimming removed 4 bases at V and 6 bases at J, with 6 bases between. Germline lookup yields CDR1 ENHRY and CDR2 SYGVKD. The CDR3 is 12 amino acids. CDR3 sequence (DNA): TGTGCCATCAGTGTCGGAGCCGGGGAGCTGTTTTTT. It codes for CAISVGAGELFF.

V and J are TRBV2 and TRBJ2-1; 8 bases are shared with TRBD1. Germline lookup yields CDR1 SNHLY and CDR2 FYNNEI. V dropped 2 bases and J dropped 5; count of bases not matched to a gene: 8. CDR3 length: 16 residues. CDR3 sequence reads: CASSERAGGLNNEQFF. The CDR3 DNA reads as TGTGCCAGCAGTGAAAGGGCAGGGGGCTTAAACAATGAGCAGTTCTTC.

V usage is TRBV4-2 and J usage is TRBJ1-5; 9 bases map to TRBD1. V lost 10 bases to trimming and J lost 1 base; unmatched junction nucleotides: 5. Germline V gives CDR1 LGHNA, CDR2 YNFKEQ. This CDR3 has 14 amino acids. This CDR3 reads CATRQGESNQPQHF. In DNA, the CDR3 is TGTGCCACCAGACAGGGGGAAAGCAATCAGCCCCAGCATTTT.

This rearrangement joins TRBV28 to TRBJ1-2, with D perhaps matching TRBD1 (5 bases). This CDR3 is built from 12 residues. V was cut by 6 bases and J by 4 bases, with 9 bases left in between. The germline gives CDR1 MDHEN, CDR2 SYDVKM. The CDR3 DNA reads as TGTGCCAGCAGATCAGGGCCCTATGGCTACACCTTC. Amino acid sequence: CASRSGPYGYTF.

This chain joins TRBV11-2 and TRBJ2-7, with 7 bases that match TRBD2. Germline CDR1 SGHAT, CDR2 FQNNGV. This CDR3 has 13 residues. The V segment lost 6 bases and the J segment 2 bases; nucleotides outside the gene matches: 4. CDR3 amino acids: CASRALAAYEQYF. DNA for the CDR3: TGTGCCAGCAGGGCTCTAGCGGCCTACGAGCAGTACTTC.

On this clone itself: This CDR3 is also generated by other DNA sequences in the sample. The J gene is TRBJ2-5, the V gene TRBV5-4; TRBD1 aligns across 7 bases. The junction had 1 base not matched to a gene; V was cut back by 0 bases and J by 2 bases. This CDR3 has 14 residues. CDR1 is SGHNT, CDR2 YYREEE, per germline (reference sequence). CDR3 DNA sequence: TGTGCCAGCAGCTTGGCGGGACAGCAAGAGACCCAGTACTTC. Protein sequence: CASSLAGQQETQYF. Full variable domain (rest looked up from reference TRBV5-4 and TRBJ2-5): ETGVTQSPTHLIKTRGQQVTLRCSSQSGHNTVSWYQQALGQGPQFIFQYYREEENGRGNFPPRFSGLQFPNYSSELNVNALELDDSALYLCASSLAGQQETQYFGPGTRLLVL.

This chain uses TRBV19 with TRBJ2-3, with TRBD2 matching 14 bases. This CDR3 is 14 amino acids long. In germline, CDR1 is LNHDA, CDR2 SQIVND (reference sequence). V lost 7 bases and J lost 7; bases outside the gene matches: 4. The CDR3 DNA reads TGTGCCAGTACCGGGACTAGCGGGAGTTATACGCAGTATTTT. This sequence encodes CASTGTSGSYTQYF.